This T cell receptor (beta chain) was obtained from a study of blood T cell repertoires in COVID-19 (dated by TCRdb to the early 2020s). For context, the study as a whole: Collaborator samples came from the United States, Italy and Spain and covered acute and convalescent phases of COVID-19. The prospective study material was composed of cDNA or gDNA derived from T cells, B-cell-depleted T cells, or PBMCs. Deeply sampled blood TCRbeta repertoires from subjects exposed to, actively infected with, or recovered from COVID-19 were included in the dataset. The repertoires were made available in a free public database intended to serve as a resource for research on the immune response to SARS-CoV-2. Samples were obtained from the ongoing ImmuneRACE study (first 160 participants) and from 1,254 subjects provided by 6 global collaborators. Sample metadata almost always included a de-identified subject ID, COVID-19 status, age in years and sex. HLA class I and class II types, where available, came from metadata supplied by the sample provider rather than from assay-based typing.

Participants in the prospective study were enrolled through a virtual design, were aged about 18 to 100 years, and lived in approximately 25 United States geographic areas. In the prospective study, participants were assigned to cohorts based on the clinical history participants reported in a screening survey and a study questionnaire. For ImmuneRACE Cohort 3, a participant was defined as recovered based on two consecutive negative NP/OP PCR tests, clearance by a healthcare professional, or resolution of symptoms. Each participant in the prospective study had whole blood, serum and a nasopharyngeal or oropharyngeal swab collected by mobile phlebotomists. Participants in the prospective study had the option to provide additional blood draws and questionnaires over a 2-month period. Before DNA extraction, prospective study blood samples were shipped either frozen or at room temperature. To note about this clone: This clone's antigen is unknown. Per-base quality was not reported, and no clone a single base away is much larger than it.

Broad study findings and their caveats: Clinical and demographic metadata were provided uncurated, with the amount varying by source and participant.

TCRbeta CDR3 regions were amplified from genomic DNA using the immunoSEQ Assay, a bias-controlled multiplex PCR. The authors processed their data as follows. Within the assay, amplification of reference gene primers was used to estimate how many nucleated cells each sample contained. To quantify the absolute abundance of each unique TCRbeta CDR3 rearrangement, sequence reads were collapsed and filtered. For each sample, productive Simpson clonality was calculated as the square root of Simpson's diversity index across productive rearrangements. Not all clones reach the TCRdb copy of this immuneACCESS table, which keeps in-frame sequences only. Checked studies attribute under half of the gap to unresolved V genes and leave the rest unexplained. V, J and clone size are those of that table, while D and trimming were read from the DNA. Here the sample has around 310,000 clones; about nine tenths occur a single time. The leading ten clones occupy roughly a tenth of the sample.

The sequence was collected from a woman younger than 45 who had recovered from COVID-19. Material: PBMCs or T cells enriched from blood (not recorded which).

The CDR3 here reads CAWAGTGESSPLHF. The DNA sequence reads TGTGCCTGGGCAGGGACAGGGGAGAGTTCACCCCTCCACTTT. The rearrangement joined TRBV30 to TRBJ1-6, and TRBD1 aligns with 10 junction nucleotides. There are 14 amino acids in the CDR3, from cysteine to phenylalanine inclusive. Just CDR3 DNA is preserved here, 42 bases in frame from base 1. From V the trimming removes 5 bases and from J it removes 9 bases, while the gene matches leave 7 bases of the junction unaccounted for. CDR1 and CDR2 were assigned from the germline V gene (reference sequence) as GTSNPN and SVGIG. With the portions outside the CDR3 filled from the reference TRBV30 and TRBJ1-6 genes, the complete variable region becomes SQTIHQWPATLVQPVGSPLSLECTVEGTSNPNLYWYRQAAGRGLQLLFYSVGIGQISSEVPQNLSASRPQDRQFILSSKKLLLSDSGFYLCAWAGTGESSPLHFGNGTRLTVT.